The 21 T cell receptor beta chains given below trace back to one sample, sequenced in a study of blood T cells in healthy people across ages. The authors ran a second PCR of roughly 6 to 12 cycles using a sample-barcoded 5' primer and a J-beta primer mix. From the 5' RACE reads, TCRdb called clonotypes with MiXCR, one entry per CDR3 protein. The table shows 650,000 to 1,000,000 distinct CDR3 sequences, with roughly 40% occurring only once. Source material: blood. Source of these receptors: a man between 18 and 35 years old in good health.

V gene TRBV24-1 combines with J gene TRBJ2-1; D gene ambiguous. Germline CDR1 KGHDR, CDR2 SFDVKD. V gave up 5 bases and J gave up 2 bases, with 9 bases separating them. The CDR3 runs 14 residues. The CDR3 DNA is TGTGCCACCAGTGCCAGGTCAACCTACAATGAGCAGTTCTTC. Translated, it gives CATSARSTYNEQFF.

The CDR3 nucleotides are TGCAGTGCTGGGGACATTAGCAATCAGCCCCAGCATTTT. Amino acids: CSAGDISNQPQHF. J is TRBJ1-5 and V is TRBV20-1; the D gene is possibly TRBD1 (6 bases). CDR3 size: 13 residues. V was clipped by 5 bases and J by 0 bases, with 8 bases between them. Germline V lookup: CDR1 DFQATT, CDR2 SNEGSKA (reference sequence).

In this sample, this clonotype turned up a few times. The rearrangement joins TRBV28 to TRBJ1-5; D is unclear. The CDR3 covers 12 residues. The germline CDR1 and CDR2 sequences are MDHEN and SYDVKM. V shed 7 bases and J shed 0 bases, with 4 bases lying between them. The CDR3 region is CASKSSNQPQHF. In DNA form, the CDR3 reads TGTGCCAGCAAAAGTAGCAATCAGCCCCAGCATTTT.

This clonotype was seen only a few times. The chain joins TRBV12-3 or TRBV12-4 to TRBJ1-1, with D uncertain. The V and J ends lost 1 base and 0 bases respectively, with 15 bases between them. The CDR3 covers 17 residues. CDR3 amino acids: CASSLGRNPNMNTEAFF. In DNA, the CDR3 is TGTGCCAGCAGTTTAGGGCGGAATCCGAACATGAACACTGAAGCTTTCTTT.

This chain's CDR3 is CSTIDRMNTEAFF. DNA of the CDR3: TGCAGTACCATAGATCGGATGAACACTGAAGCTTTCTTT. The rearrangement uses TRBV20-1 and TRBJ1-1; D not resolved. Trimming shortened V by 8 bases and J by 0 bases, and 13 bases separated the two germline ends. CDR3 size: 13 residues. CDR1 is DFQATT, CDR2 SNEGSKA, per germline (reference sequence).

A few counts support this clonotype. The chain uses TRBV11-2 and TRBJ2-7; TRBD1 agrees at 11 bases. This CDR3 has 16 amino acids. The V and J ends lost 4 bases and 5 bases, in that order; junction bases with no gene match: 10. Per germline, CDR1 SGHAT and CDR2 FQNNGV. The CDR3 here is CASSSLRDRGSDEQYF. In nucleotides, the CDR3 is TGTGCCAGCAGCTCCCTCCGGGACAGGGGGTCGGACGAGCAGTACTTC.

This clonotype was seen a handful of times. CDR3 protein: CSAPDRVDHTYEQYF. The CDR3 bases are TGCAGTGCTCCAGACAGGGTAGATCATACCTACGAGCAGTACTTC. This chain links TRBV20-1 with TRBJ2-7; 7 nucleotides agree with TRBD1. V was clipped by 5 bases and J by 2 bases; unmatched bases: 12. This CDR3 region has 15 residues. Germline V gives CDR1 DFQATT, CDR2 SNEGSKA (reference sequence).

This clonotype was observed at least ten times. The chain combines TRBV6-5 with TRBJ2-3, with 10 positions matching TRBD2. The germline V gene has CDR1 MNHEY and CDR2 SVGAGI. This CDR3 has 18 amino acids. V was pared by 4 bases and J by 4 bases, with 14 bases of the junction left unmatched. CDR3 region: CASSSIQSLAGASDTQYF. In nucleotides, the CDR3 is TGTGCCAGCAGTTCCATCCAAAGCCTAGCGGGGGCCTCAGATACGCAGTATTTT.

The chain employs TRBV20-1 and TRBJ2-1, with unresolved D. Germline CDR1 and CDR2: DFQATT and SNEGSKA (reference sequence). The CDR3 is 14 amino acids. Trimming took 3 bases from V and 6 from J, leaving 15 bases between them. DNA of the CDR3: TGCAGTGCTAGTCTTGGAAGGATGATCAATGAGCAGTTCTTC. It translates to CSASLGRMINEQFF.

The sample holds a few counts of this clonotype. The gene calls are TRBV4-1 and TRBJ1-2; possibly TRBD1 for D (5 bases). Germline CDR1 MGHRA, CDR2 YSYEKL. V was pared by 2 bases and J by 2 bases, with 12 bases between. The CDR3 sequence is 15 residues long. The CDR3, as DNA: TGCGCCAGCAGCCAATATCTGGGGACGAACTATGGCTACACCTTC. This gives the protein CASSQYLGTNYGYTF.

The gene calls are TRBV18 and TRBJ2-5; weak D call: TRBD2 (5 bases). This CDR3 has 16 residues. V dropped 1 base and J dropped 2 bases, with 14 bases sitting between them. The germline gives CDR1 KGHSH, CDR2 LQKENI. In DNA form, the CDR3 reads TGTGCCAGCTCACCACTCCGCGCGGGCATTCAAGAGACCCAGTACTTC. It yields the protein CASSPLRAGIQETQYF.

This clonotype was detected a few times. V is TRBV20-1 and J is TRBJ2-5, with TRBD1 identical over 9 bases. The germline V gene encodes CDR1 DFQATT and CDR2 SNEGSKA (reference sequence). V gave up 3 bases and J gave up 3 bases; unmatched junction bases: 11. The CDR3 contains 16 residues. The CDR3 nucleotides are TGCAGTGCTAGGGGTCCCGGGACAGGGAAGGAAGAGACCCAGTACTTC. This encodes CSARGPGTGKEETQYF.

This clonotype was seen only a few times. The rearrangement links TRBV15 to TRBJ2-1, with TRBD2 identical over 9 bases. V gave up 5 bases and J gave up 2 bases; unmatched junction bases: 10. In germline, CDR1 is LNHNV, CDR2 YYDKDF (reference sequence). The CDR3 runs 17 residues. The CDR3 reads CATSFLSRGGPYNEQFF. The CDR3, as DNA: TGTGCCACCAGCTTTCTTTCGCGGGGGGGCCCCTACAATGAGCAGTTCTTC.

Note on this clonotype: A junction end diverges from the germline sequence, so it may reflect a read error. The chain couples TRBV18 to TRBJ1-4; no clear D. CDR1 and CDR2 from the germline V gene are KGHSH and LQKENI. This CDR3 has 15 amino acids. CDR3 in amino acids: CASSPPALANEKLFF. Written as DNA, the CDR3 is TGTGCCAGTTCACCACCCGCGCTAGCGAATGAAAAACTGTTTTTT.

The V and J genes are TRBV15 and TRBJ2-1, with D possibly TRBD2 on 5 matching bases. The V gene lost 1 base and the J gene lost 5 bases, with 18 bases spanning the gap. In germline, CDR1 is LNHNV, CDR2 YYDKDF (reference sequence). The CDR3 spans 17 residues. The CDR3: CATSRGPFRTGNNEQFF. CDR3 sequence (DNA): TGTGCCACCAGCAGAGGTCCCTTTAGGACCGGGAACAATGAGCAGTTCTTC.

V and J are TRBV29-1 and TRBJ2-3; the match to TRBD2 covers 9 bases. Looked up from germline, CDR1 is SQVTM and CDR2 is ANQGSEA. V shed 7 bases and J 0 bases; nucleotides not matched to a gene: 8. This CDR3 has 15 residues. The chain's CDR3 is CSGASGISSTDTQYF. CDR3 in DNA: TGCAGCGGGGCTAGCGGGATTTCTAGCACAGATACGCAGTATTTT.

V gene TRBV10-3 combines with J gene TRBJ1-2, with D tentatively TRBD1 (5 bases). From germline, CDR1 is ENHRY and CDR2 SYGVKD. Trimming cost V 0 bases and J 6 bases, with 17 bases left between them. The CDR3 runs 16 residues. CDR3 DNA: TGTGCCATCAGTGAGTCAATCGGGATCGTAGGGGATGGCTACACCTTC. Translating it yields CAISESIGIVGDGYTF.

For this clonotype: Sequence at one end of the junction differs from germline and may be a read error. V and J are TRBV20-1 and TRBJ2-6, with D possibly TRBD2 on 5 matching bases. Germline V gives CDR1 DFQATT, CDR2 SNEGSKA (reference sequence). The CDR3 is made up of 15 amino acids. The CDR3 DNA is TGCAATGCTAGAGCAGGACTCTCTGGGGCCAACGTCCTGACTTTC. Translation gives CNARAGLSGANVLTF.

This chain links TRBV7-2 with TRBJ2-7; D is undetermined. CDR1 and CDR2 (germline): SGHTA, FQGNSA. The CDR3 is 13 residues long. The V end was cut by 2 bases, the J end by 5 bases, with 10 bases between. CDR3 loop: CASSLSYGDEQYF. The DNA for the CDR3 is TGTGCCAGCAGCTTATCCTATGGGGACGAGCAGTACTTC.

This clonotype was found many times. The gene calls are TRBV6-5 and TRBJ2-3; D call uncertain. V lost 0 bases and J lost 1, with 5 bases in between. Germline V gene sequence: CDR1 MNHEY, CDR2 SVGAGI. The CDR3 has 14 amino acids. CDR3 bases: TGTGCCAGCAGTTACTCCCGGGGCACAGATACGCAGTATTTT. Encoded protein: CASSYSRGTDTQYF.

This sequence joins TRBV7-2 and TRBJ2-1, with D perhaps matching TRBD1 or TRBD2 (5 bases each). TRBJ2-7 explains the end of the DNA better; the J call may be wrong. The length of the CDR3 is 15 residues. Germline CDR1 and CDR2: SGHTA and FQGNSA. CDR3 loop: CASSLGGTSYNEQYF. The CDR3 bases are TGTGCCAGCAGCTTAGGGGGGACCTCCTACAATGAGCAGTACTTC.